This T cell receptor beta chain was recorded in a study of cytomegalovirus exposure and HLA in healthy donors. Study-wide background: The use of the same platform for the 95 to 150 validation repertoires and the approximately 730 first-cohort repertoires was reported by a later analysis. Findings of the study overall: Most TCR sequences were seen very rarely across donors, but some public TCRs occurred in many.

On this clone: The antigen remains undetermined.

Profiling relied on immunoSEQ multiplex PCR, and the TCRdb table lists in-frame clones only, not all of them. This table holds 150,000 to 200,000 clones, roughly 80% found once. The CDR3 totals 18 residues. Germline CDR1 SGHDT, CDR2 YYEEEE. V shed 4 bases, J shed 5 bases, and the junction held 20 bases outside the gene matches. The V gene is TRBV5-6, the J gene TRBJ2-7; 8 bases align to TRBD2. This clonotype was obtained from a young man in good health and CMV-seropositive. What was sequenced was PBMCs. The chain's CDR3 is CASSGGSEIAGPGDEQYF. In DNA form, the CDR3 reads TGTGCCAGCAGCGGAGGATCGGAGATAGCGGGACCTGGTGACGAGCAGTACTTC.